The following is a TCR beta chain sequence with its context. This receptor's antigen is unknown. There are no base qualities to consult, and no much larger clone falls within one base. These data belong to a study of T cells in localized non-small cell lung cancer (dated by TCRdb to 2019 to 2021). Regarding the study in general: The study examined T cell repertoires in roughly 240 patients with early-stage NSCLC and compared tumors with uninvolved tumor-adjacent lungs. The cohort consisted of under 300 treatment-naive NSCLC patients whose localized lung tumors had been resected. NSCLC patients had a mean age of around 70 years, and more than 120 were male and over 85 female.

The immunoSEQ Assay was used to sequence TCR beta CDR3 regions from DNA. On the study's bioinformatics: T cell density was computed as TCR beta template counts normalized to usable DNA estimated by amplifying housekeeping genes. Using the preseqR package, richness was estimated by extrapolating to 120,000 templates for tissue samples and 400,000 templates for PBMC samples. Clonality was defined as one minus Pielou's evenness. Differential abundance testing on productive amino-acid clonotypes, with a minimum total count of 5 and an alpha of 0.1, was used to identify tissue-enriched TCRs. The Jaccard Index and the Morisita Overlap Index were used to quantify repertoire overlap between compartments. TCR beta CDR3s were clustered by GLIPH together with public tetramer-defined viral CDR3s, and at least three viral sequences plus V-gene enrichment were required for viral motifs. Here the immuneACCESS table is served through TCRdb, limited to in-frame sequences with V and J called. Missing clones are a known gap in these copies; in checked studies unresolved V genes cover under half, and the rest lacks a known reason. The V and J calls and clone size were taken over from that table, and D and trimming were inferred from the DNA. The sample has about 2,200 clones on record, roughly 25% of them singletons. The ten largest clonotypes hold 6.4% of the sample.

From the cysteine up to the phenylalanine, the CDR3 has a length of 16 residues. Here the CDR3 DNA is all that survives: 48 bases in frame from base 1. Looking up the germline V gene yields CDR1 SNHLY and CDR2 FYNNEI. V lost 6 bases and J lost 0 bases; the stretch between them is 16 bases long. What the study reported, not specific to this receptor: Uninvolved tumor-adjacent lung showed the highest T cell clonality, higher than tumor, which suggests more focused antigenic responses in the uninvolved tumor-adjacent lung. A median of roughly 60 of the top 100 tumor clones were detected in paired uninvolved adjacent lung, and around 30 of these tumor clones were also found among the top 100 clones of the paired uninvolved adjacent lung. Higher blood T cell density associated with longer overall survival, while higher adjacent-lung clonality associated with shorter survival. Because of the exploratory design, TCR variables were selected using unadjusted p-values without false-discovery rate correction. Because multi-region sequencing of the tumors was not done, intratumor heterogeneity could not be ruled out.

At diagnosis, tumor, uninvolved tumor-adjacent lung and peripheral blood were collected and then preserved as a mix of FFPE and fresh-frozen material. In this chain, TRBV2 is recombined with TRBJ2-3, and perhaps TRBD2 as D gene, on 5 matching bases. The specimen was lung tumor tissue, collected before any cancer treatment. The TCR comes from a woman aged 40 to 75 with stage III lung adenocarcinoma. This receptor has the CDR3 CASSFSVSASTDTQYF. The nucleotide sequence is given as TGTGCCAGCAGCTTTAGCGTCTCGGCTAGCACAGATACGCAGTATTTT.